The TCR beta chain under discussion was sequenced for a study of CD8+ T cells in alopecia areata. Looking at the study overall: The authors scored treated patients' severity by affected scalp percentage.

Extracted RNA was reverse transcribed, and the resulting cDNA served as sequencing template. The repertoire was sequenced with immunoSEQ multiplex PCR; TCRdb's copy has only in-frame clones and lacks some. Found here are about 180,000 clones, 51% of them singletons; the top ten hold roughly a tenth. Sample treatment: oral pan-JAK inhibitor, 5-10 mg twice daily. The CDR3 spans 11 residues. With 0 bases removed from V and 12 bases from J, the gap between germline ends came to 6 bases. Germline CDR1 reads SEHNR; CDR2 reads FQNEAQ (reference sequence). The chain has TRBV7-9 and TRBJ2-1; D uncertain. The sequenced sample was CD8+ T cells sorted from blood, obtained at approximately week 51, from a patient treated with tofacitinib. This sequence was found in a human donor with alopecia areata. The CDR3 here is CASSLAVGQFF. The CDR3 DNA sequence: TGTGCCAGCAGCTTAGCGGTAGGGCAGTTCTTC.